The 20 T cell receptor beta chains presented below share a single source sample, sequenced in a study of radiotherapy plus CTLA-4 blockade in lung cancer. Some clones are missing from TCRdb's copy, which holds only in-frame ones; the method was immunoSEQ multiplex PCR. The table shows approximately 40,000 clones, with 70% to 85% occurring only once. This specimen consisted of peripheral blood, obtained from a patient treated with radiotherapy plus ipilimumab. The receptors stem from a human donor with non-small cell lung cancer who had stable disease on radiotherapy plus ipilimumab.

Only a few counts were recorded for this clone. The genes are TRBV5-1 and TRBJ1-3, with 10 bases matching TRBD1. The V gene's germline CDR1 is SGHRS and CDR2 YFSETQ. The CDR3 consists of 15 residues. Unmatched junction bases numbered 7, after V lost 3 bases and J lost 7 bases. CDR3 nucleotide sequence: TGCGCCAGCAGCTCCCTCGGGACAGGGGACAACACCATATATTTT. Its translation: CASSSLGTGDNTIYF.

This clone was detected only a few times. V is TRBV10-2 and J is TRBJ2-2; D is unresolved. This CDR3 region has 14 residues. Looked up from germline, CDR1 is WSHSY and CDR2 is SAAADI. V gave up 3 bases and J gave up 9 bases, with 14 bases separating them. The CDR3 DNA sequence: TGCGCCAGCAGTGATAGGTTGAGCTCCCGGGAGCTGTTTTTT. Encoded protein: CASSDRLSSRELFF.

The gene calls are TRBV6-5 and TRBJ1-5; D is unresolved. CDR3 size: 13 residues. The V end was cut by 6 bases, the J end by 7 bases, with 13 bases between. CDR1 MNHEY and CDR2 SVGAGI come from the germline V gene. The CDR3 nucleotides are TGTGCCAGCAGAGAGAGGGCGCGGCAGCCCCAGCATTTT. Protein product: CASRERARQPQHF.

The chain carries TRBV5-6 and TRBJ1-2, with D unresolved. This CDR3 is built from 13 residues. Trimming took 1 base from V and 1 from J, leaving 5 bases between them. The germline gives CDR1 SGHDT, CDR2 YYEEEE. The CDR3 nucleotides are TGTGCCAGCAGCTTGCAGGATAACTATGGCTACACCTTC. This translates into CASSLQDNYGYTF.

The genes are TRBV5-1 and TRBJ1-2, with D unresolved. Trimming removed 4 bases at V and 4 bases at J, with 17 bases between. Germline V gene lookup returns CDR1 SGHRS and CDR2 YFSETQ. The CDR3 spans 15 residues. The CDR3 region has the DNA TGCGCCAGCAGCCTCAACTCCGGCCCATCCTATGGCTACACCTTC. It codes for CASSLNSGPSYGYTF.

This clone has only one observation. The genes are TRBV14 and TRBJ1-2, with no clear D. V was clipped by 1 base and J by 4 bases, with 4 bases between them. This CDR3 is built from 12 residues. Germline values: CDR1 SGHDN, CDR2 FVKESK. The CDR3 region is CASSQGGYGYTF. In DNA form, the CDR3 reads TGTGCCAGCAGCCAAGGTGGCTATGGCTACACCTTC.

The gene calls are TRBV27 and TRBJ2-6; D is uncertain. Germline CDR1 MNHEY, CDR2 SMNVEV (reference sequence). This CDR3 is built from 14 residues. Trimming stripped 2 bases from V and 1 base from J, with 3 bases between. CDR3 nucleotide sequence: TGTGCCAGCAGTTTAACATCTGGGGCCAACGTCCTGACTTTC. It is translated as CASSLTSGANVLTF.

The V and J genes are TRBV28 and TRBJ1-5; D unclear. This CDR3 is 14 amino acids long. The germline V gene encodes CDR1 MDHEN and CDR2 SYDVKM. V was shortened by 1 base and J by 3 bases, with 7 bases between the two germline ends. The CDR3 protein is CASSLSGNNQPQHF. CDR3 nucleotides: TGTGCCAGCAGTTTATCGGGGAACAATCAGCCCCAGCATTTT.

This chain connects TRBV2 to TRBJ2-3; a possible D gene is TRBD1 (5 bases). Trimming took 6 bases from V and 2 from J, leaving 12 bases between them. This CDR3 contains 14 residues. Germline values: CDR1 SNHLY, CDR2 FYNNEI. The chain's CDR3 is CASRDRGLTDTQYF. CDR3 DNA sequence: TGTGCCAGCAGGGATAGGGGTCTCACAGATACGCAGTATTTT.

CDR3 coding DNA: TGTGCCAGCAGCCTACAGGGGGCTAGTTCACCCCTCCACTTT. Translation gives CASSLQGASSPLHF. The chain carries TRBV5-4 and TRBJ1-6; 9 nucleotides agree with TRBD1. V shed 4 bases and J 9 bases; nucleotides not matched to a gene: 5. In germline, CDR1 is SGHNT, CDR2 YYREEE (reference sequence). The CDR3 totals 14 residues.

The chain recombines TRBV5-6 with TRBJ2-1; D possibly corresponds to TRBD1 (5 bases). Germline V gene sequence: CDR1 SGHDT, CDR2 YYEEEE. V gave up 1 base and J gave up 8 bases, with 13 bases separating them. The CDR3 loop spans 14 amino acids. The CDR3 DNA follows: TGTGCCAGCAGCTTGCCAGGGCGATTCGATGAGCAGTTCTTC. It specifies CASSLPGRFDEQFF.

The CDR3 coding sequence is TGTGCCAGCAGCTTAACCGTACAGGGGACAGATACGCAGTATTTT. This translates into CASSLTVQGTDTQYF. The chain recombines TRBV7-9 with TRBJ2-3, with 7 nucleotides matching TRBD1. The germline gives CDR1 SEHNR, CDR2 FQNEAQ (reference sequence). The CDR3 is 15 amino acids. The V and J ends lost 2 bases and 3 bases, in that order; junction bases with no gene match: 5. The full variable domain, its missing parts supplied by reference TRBV7-9 and TRBJ2-3, is DTGVSQNPRHKITKRGQNVTFRCDPISEHNRLYWYRQTLGQGPEFLTYFQNEAQLEKSRLLSDRFSAERPKGSFSTLEIQRTEQGDSAMYLCASSLTVQGTDTQYFGPGTRLTVL.

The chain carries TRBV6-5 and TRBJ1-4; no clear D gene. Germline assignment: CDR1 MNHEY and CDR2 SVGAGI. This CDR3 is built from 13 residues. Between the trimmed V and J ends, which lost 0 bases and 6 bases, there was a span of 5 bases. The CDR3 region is CASSYSNHEKLFF. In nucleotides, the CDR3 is TGTGCCAGCAGTTACTCCAACCATGAAAAACTGTTTTTT.

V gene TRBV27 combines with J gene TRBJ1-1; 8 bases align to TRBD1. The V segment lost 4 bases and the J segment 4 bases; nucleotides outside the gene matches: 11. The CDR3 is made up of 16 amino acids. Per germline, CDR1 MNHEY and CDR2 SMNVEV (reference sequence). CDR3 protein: CASSWRRGQESTEAFF. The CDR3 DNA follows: TGTGCCAGCAGTTGGCGCAGGGGGCAGGAGAGCACTGAAGCTTTCTTT.

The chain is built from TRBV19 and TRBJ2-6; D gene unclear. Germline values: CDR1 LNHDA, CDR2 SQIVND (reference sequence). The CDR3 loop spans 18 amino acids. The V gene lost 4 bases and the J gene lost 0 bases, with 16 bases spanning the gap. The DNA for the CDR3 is TGTGCCAGTAGTACCGCCCTGACCCCGACCTCTGGGGCCAACGTCCTGACTTTC. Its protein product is CASSTALTPTSGANVLTF.

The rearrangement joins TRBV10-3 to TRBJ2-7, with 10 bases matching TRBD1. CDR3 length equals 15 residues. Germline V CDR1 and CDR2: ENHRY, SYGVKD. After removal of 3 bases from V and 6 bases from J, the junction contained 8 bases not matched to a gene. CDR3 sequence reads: CAISDPGQGPSEQYV. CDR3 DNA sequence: TGTGCCATCAGTGACCCGGGACAGGGGCCCAGCGAGCAGTACGTC.

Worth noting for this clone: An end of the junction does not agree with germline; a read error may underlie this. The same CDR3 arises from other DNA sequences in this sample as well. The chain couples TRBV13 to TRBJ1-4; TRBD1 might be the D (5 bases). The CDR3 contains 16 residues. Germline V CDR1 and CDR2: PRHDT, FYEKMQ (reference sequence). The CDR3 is CANSLGRGTANEKLFF. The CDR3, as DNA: TGTGCCAACAGCTTAGGCCGAGGGACCGCAAACGAAAAACTGTTTTTT.

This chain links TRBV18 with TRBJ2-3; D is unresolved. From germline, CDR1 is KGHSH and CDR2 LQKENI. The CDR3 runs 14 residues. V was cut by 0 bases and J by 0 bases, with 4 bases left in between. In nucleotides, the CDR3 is TGTGCCAGCTCACCACCGACTAGCACAGATACGCAGTATTTT. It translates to CASSPPTSTDTQYF.

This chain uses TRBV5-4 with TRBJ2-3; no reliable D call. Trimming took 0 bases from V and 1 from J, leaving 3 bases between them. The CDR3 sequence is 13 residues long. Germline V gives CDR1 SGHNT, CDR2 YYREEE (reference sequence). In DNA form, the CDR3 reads TGTGCCAGCAGCTTGGTAGGCACAGATACGCAGTATTTT. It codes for CASSLVGTDTQYF.

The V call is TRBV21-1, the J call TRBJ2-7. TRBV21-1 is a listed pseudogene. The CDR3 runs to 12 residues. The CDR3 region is CASSSNWVEQYF. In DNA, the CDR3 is TGTGCCAGCAGCAGCAATTGGGTGGAGCAGTACTTC.